This passage covers 14 T cell receptor beta chains from one sample sequenced in a study of T cell responses to AZD1222 COVID-19 vaccine. The method was immunoSEQ multiplex PCR; TCRdb's version includes in-frame clones alone and lacks a portion of them. The repertoire holds fewer than 250,000 clones, with 85% to 95% as singletons. Source: peripheral blood, taken on day 0 of AZD1222 vaccination. The receptors originated from an adult in good health.

The genes are TRBV21-1 and TRBJ1-5; the table's D call TRBD1 went unverified against the DNA. TRBV21-1 has pseudogene status. The CDR3 is 15 residues long. CDR3 sequence reads: CASIPGRRGNQPQHF. CDR3 nucleotide sequence: TGTGCCAGCATCCCAGGGCGTAGAGGCAATCAGCCCCAGCATTTT.

In DNA form, the CDR3 reads TGCGCCAGCAGCTTGAGACAGAAGAACACCGGGGAGCTGTTTTTT. Translated, it gives CASSLRQKNTGELFF. This rearrangement joins TRBV5-1 to TRBJ2-2; D is possibly TRBD1 (5 bases). Germline assignment: CDR1 SGHRS and CDR2 YFSETQ. This CDR3 has 15 amino acids. V was trimmed by 1 base and J by 1 base, leaving 8 bases between them.

This sequence joins TRBV6-2 or TRBV6-3 and TRBJ2-7; 8 nucleotides line up with TRBD1. The CDR3 spans 17 residues. In germline, CDR1 is MNHEY, CDR2 SVGEGT. The ends lost 3 bases at V and 4 bases at J; junction bases unmatched: 14. The CDR3 coding sequence is TGTGCCAGCAGTTATCGGGTCAGGGGGCAATTTGAGTACGAGCAGTACTTC. Translation: CASSYRVRGQFEYEQYF.

The chain couples TRBV5-1 to TRBJ2-1, with unresolved D. The CDR3 consists of 13 residues. Trimming stripped 5 bases from V and 7 bases from J, with 13 bases between. Per the germline V gene, CDR1 is SGHRS and CDR2 is YFSETQ. The CDR3 region has the DNA TGCGCCAGCAGTTCTCAGGAAGGAAATGAGCAGTTCTTC. It translates to CASSSQEGNEQFF.

For the CDR3, the DNA is TGTGCCAGCAGTTTAACGGTTGAAAAACTGTTTTTT. As protein: CASSLTVEKLFF. This chain links TRBV12-3 or TRBV12-4 with TRBJ1-4; no reliable D call. The CDR3 runs to 12 residues. The germline V and J ends were trimmed by 2 bases and 7 bases, with 5 bases remaining between them.

The V gene is TRBV5-1, the J gene TRBJ2-6; perhaps TRBD1 as D (5 bases). CDR1 and CDR2 from the germline V gene are SGHRS and YFSETQ. V was shortened by 9 bases and J by 1 base, with 8 bases between the two germline ends. This CDR3 is built from 13 residues. CDR3 sequence: CATRDSGANVLTF. The CDR3 bases are TGCGCCACCAGGGATTCTGGGGCCAACGTCCTGACTTTC.

This clone was seen only a few times. The rearrangement joins TRBV10-3 to TRBJ1-2; 9 bases fit TRBD1. Germline CDR1 reads ENHRY; CDR2 reads SYGVKD. J was trimmed by 2 bases and V by 3 bases; bases with no gene match: 7. This CDR3 spans 16 amino acids. The CDR3 DNA sequence: TGTGCCATCAGTGATCCCCGACAGGGGGAGAACTATGGCTACACCTTC. Residues: CAISDPRQGENYGYTF.

The genes are TRBV5-6 and TRBJ2-5; D perhaps matches TRBD2 (6 bases). The V and J ends lost 4 bases and 5 bases respectively, with 21 bases between them. The CDR3 sequence is 16 residues long. CDR1 is SGHDT and CDR2 is YYEEEE in the germline V gene. The CDR3 here is CASSPTAGGGQETQYF. In DNA, the CDR3 is TGTGCCAGCAGCCCCACGGCCGGGGGTGGGCAGGAGACCCAGTACTTC.

This clone was detected once. The V and J genes are TRBV11-2 and TRBJ1-5, with D hard to call. Germline V CDR1 and CDR2: SGHAT, FQNNGV. This CDR3 comprises 13 residues. The ends were cut back, 3 bases at V and 4 bases at J, with 7 bases in the middle. The CDR3 DNA follows: TGTGCCAGCAGCTTGCGGGAAAATCAGCCCCAGCATTTT. Protein sequence: CASSLRENQPQHF. Drawing the rest from reference TRBV11-2 and TRBJ1-5, the complete variable domain is EAGVAQSPRYKIIEKRQSVAFWCNPISGHATLYWYQQILGQGPKLLIQFQNNGVVDDSQLPKDRFSAERLKGVDSTLKIQPAKLEDSAVYLCASSLRENQPQHFGDGTRLSIL.

The rearrangement joins TRBV2 to TRBJ1-2; D unresolved. This CDR3 is 16 amino acids long. Looked up from germline, CDR1 is SNHLY and CDR2 is FYNNEI. V was trimmed by 0 bases and J by 4 bases, leaving 15 bases between them. CDR3 amino acids: CASSEASRPPSYGYTF. CDR3 bases: TGTGCCAGCAGTGAAGCCTCCAGGCCGCCGTCCTATGGCTACACCTTC.

This clone was counted between two and nine times. This chain joins TRBV5-1 and TRBJ1-3; D is undetermined. The CDR3 is 15 amino acids. The V gene's germline CDR1 is SGHRS and CDR2 YFSETQ. The ends were cut back, 1 base at V and 0 bases at J, with 8 bases in the middle. CDR3 loop: CASSLWAASGNTIYF. The CDR3 region has the DNA TGCGCCAGCAGCTTGTGGGCAGCCTCTGGAAACACCATATATTTT.

The gene calls are TRBV6-6 and TRBJ2-1; D is unresolved. The germline V and J ends were trimmed by 5 bases and 8 bases, with 13 bases remaining between them. Germline-derived CDR1 and CDR2 are MNHNY and SVGAGI (reference sequence). CDR3 length: 13 amino acids. CDR3 residues: CASSRRDGDEQFF. CDR3 DNA sequence: TGTGCCAGCAGTCGAAGAGATGGGGATGAGCAGTTCTTC.

This rearrangement joins TRBV11-3 to TRBJ1-2, with no clear D. Germline V CDR1 and CDR2: SGHNT, YENEEA. Trimming took off 0 bases at V and 6 bases at J, with 11 bases between the two ends. This CDR3 comprises 14 residues. CDR3 in amino acids: CASSLERGVDGYTF. CDR3 DNA: TGTGCCAGCAGCTTAGAACGGGGAGTTGATGGCTACACCTTC.

The chain recombines TRBV6-2 or TRBV6-3 with TRBJ2-2; D gene ambiguous. Germline CDR1 is MNHEY and CDR2 is SVGEGT. The V and J ends lost 6 bases and 7 bases respectively, with 9 bases between them. This CDR3 comprises 12 residues. CDR3 region: CASSWTVGELFF. In DNA form, the CDR3 reads TGTGCCAGCAGCTGGACCGTCGGGGAGCTGTTTTTT.